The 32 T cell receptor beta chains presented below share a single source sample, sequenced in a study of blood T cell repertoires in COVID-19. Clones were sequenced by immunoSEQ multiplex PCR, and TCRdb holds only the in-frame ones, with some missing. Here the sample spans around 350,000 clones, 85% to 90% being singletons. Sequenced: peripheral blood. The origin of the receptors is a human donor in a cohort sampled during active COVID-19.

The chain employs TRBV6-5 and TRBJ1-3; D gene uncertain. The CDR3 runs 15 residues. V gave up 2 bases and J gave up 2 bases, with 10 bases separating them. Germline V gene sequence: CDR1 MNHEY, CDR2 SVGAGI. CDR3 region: CASSYPGRAGNTIYF. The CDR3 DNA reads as TGTGCCAGCAGTTACCCCGGGCGGGCTGGAAACACCATATATTTT.

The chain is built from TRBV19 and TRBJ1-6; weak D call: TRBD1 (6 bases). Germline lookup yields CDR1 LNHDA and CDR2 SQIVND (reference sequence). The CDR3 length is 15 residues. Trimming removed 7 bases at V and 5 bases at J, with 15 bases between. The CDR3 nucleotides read TGTGCCAGTAACGTACGAGAGGGGGATAATTCACCCCTCCACTTT. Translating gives CASNVREGDNSPLHF.

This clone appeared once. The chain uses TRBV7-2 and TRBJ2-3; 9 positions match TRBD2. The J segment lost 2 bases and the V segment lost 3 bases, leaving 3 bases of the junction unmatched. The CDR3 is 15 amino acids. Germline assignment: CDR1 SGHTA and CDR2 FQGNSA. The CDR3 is CASSFGGRATDTQYF. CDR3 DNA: TGTGCCAGCAGCTTTGGCGGGAGGGCCACAGATACGCAGTATTTT.

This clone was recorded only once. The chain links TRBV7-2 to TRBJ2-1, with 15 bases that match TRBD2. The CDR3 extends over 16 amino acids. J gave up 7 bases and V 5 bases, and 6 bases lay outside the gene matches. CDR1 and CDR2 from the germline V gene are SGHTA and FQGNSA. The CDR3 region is CASSAGLAGGQNEQFF. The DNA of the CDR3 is TGTGCCAGCAGCGCTGGACTAGCGGGGGGGCAGAATGAGCAGTTCTTC.

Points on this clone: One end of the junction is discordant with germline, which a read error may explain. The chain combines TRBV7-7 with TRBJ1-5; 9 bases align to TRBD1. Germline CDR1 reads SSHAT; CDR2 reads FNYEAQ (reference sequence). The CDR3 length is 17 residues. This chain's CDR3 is CASSLIPGQGIYQPQHF. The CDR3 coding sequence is TGTGCTAGCAGCTTAATACCGGGACAGGGAATTTATCAGCCCCAGCATTTT.

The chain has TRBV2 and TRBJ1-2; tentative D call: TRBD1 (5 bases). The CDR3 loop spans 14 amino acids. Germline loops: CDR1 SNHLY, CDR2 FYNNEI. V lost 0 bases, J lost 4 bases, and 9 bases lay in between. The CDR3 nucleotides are TGTGCCAGCAGTGAAGCGGGGCAGGTCTATGGCTACACCTTC. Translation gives CASSEAGQVYGYTF.

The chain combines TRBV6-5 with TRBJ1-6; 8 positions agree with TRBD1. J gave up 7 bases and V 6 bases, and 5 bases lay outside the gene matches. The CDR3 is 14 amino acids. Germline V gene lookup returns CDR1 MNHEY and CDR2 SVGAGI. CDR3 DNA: TGTGCCAGCAGCCCGGACAGGGACAATTCACCCCTCCACTTT. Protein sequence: CASSPDRDNSPLHF.

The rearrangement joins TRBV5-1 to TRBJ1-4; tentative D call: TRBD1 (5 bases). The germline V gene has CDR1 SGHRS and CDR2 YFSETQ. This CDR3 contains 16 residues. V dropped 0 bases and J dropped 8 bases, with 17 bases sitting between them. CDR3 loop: CASSLAREGKGEKLFF. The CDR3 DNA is TGCGCCAGCAGCTTGGCCAGGGAAGGGAAGGGGGAAAAACTGTTTTTT.

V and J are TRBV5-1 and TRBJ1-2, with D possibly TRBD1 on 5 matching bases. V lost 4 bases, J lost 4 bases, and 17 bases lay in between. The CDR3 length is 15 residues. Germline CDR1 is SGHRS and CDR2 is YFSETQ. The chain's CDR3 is CASSLPSDSPYGYTF. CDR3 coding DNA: TGCGCCAGCAGCCTACCCTCCGACAGCCCCTATGGCTACACCTTC.

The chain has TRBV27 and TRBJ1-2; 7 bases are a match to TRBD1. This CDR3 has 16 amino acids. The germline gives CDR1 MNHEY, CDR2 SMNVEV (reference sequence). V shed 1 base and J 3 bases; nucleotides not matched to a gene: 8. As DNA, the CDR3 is TGTGCCAGCAGTTTATTCGTAGGGGGCAGCTACTATGGCTACACCTTC. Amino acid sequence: CASSLFVGGSYYGYTF.

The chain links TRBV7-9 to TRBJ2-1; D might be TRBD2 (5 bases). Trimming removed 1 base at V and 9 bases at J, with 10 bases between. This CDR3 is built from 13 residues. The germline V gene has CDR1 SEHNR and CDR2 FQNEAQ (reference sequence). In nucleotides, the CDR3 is TGTGCCAGCAGCTTAGGCTCCGCGGGTGAGCAGTTCTTC. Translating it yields CASSLGSAGEQFF.

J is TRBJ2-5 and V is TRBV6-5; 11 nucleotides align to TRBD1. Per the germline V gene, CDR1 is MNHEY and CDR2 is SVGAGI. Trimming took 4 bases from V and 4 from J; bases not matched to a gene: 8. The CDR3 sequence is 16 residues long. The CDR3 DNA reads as TGTGCCAGCAGTTCCACCGGGACAGGGGGTGGAGAGACCCAGTACTTC. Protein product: CASSSTGTGGGETQYF.

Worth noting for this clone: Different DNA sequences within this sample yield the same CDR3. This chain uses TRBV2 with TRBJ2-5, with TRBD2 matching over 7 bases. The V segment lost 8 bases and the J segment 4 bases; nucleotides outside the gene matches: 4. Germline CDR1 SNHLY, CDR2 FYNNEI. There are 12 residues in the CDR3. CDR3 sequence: CASGGEGETQYF. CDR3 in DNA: TGTGCCAGCGGGGGGGAGGGAGAGACCCAGTACTTC. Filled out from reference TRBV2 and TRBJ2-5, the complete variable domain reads EPEVTQTPSHQVTQMGQEVILRCVPISNHLYFYWYRQILGQKVEFLVSFYNNEISEKSEIFDDQFSVERPDGSNFTLKIRSTKLEDSAMYFCASGGEGETQYFGPGTRLLVL.

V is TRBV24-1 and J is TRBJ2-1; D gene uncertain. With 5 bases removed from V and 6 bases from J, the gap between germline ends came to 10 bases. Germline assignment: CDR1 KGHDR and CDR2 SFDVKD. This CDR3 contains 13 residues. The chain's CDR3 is CATSAPWANEQFF. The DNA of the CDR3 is TGTGCCACCAGTGCCCCCTGGGCCAATGAGCAGTTCTTC.

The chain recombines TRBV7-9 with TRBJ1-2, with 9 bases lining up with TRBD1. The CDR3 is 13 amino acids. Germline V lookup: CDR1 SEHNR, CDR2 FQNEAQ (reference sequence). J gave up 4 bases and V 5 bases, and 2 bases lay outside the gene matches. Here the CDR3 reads CASSPQGAYGYTF. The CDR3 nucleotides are TGTGCCAGCAGCCCACAGGGGGCCTATGGCTACACCTTC.

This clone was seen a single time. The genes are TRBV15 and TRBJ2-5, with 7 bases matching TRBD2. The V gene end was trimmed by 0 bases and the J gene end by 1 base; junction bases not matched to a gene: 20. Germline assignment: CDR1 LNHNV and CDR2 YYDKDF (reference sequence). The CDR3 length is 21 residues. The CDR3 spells CATSRDYQWAKQRERQETQYF. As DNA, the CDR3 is TGTGCCACCAGCAGAGATTACCAATGGGCGAAACAGCGGGAACGCCAAGAGACCCAGTACTTC.

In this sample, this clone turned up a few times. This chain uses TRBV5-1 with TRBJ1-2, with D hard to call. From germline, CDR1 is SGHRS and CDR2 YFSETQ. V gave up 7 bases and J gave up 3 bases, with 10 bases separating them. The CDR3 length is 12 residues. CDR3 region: CASGVGDYGYTF. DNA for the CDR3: TGCGCCAGCGGAGTAGGAGACTATGGCTACACCTTC.

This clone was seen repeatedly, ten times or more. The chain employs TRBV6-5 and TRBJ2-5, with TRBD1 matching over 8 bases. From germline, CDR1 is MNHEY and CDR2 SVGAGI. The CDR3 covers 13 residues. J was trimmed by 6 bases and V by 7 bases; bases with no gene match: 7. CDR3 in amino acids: CASTRDRGQTQYF. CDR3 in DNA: TGTGCCAGCACCCGCGACAGGGGACAGACCCAGTACTTC.

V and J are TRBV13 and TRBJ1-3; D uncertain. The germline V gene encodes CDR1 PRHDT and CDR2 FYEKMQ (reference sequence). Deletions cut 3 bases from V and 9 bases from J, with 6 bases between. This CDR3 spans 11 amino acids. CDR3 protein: CASSFGATIYF. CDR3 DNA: TGTGCCAGCAGCTTCGGAGCCACCATATATTTT.

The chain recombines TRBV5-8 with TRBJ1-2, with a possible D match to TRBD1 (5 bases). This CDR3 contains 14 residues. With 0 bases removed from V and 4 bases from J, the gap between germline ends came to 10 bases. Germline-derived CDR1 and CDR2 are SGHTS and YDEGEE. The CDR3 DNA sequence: TGTGCCAGCAGCTTGGTGGGGCGAGGCTATGGCTACACCTTC. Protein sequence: CASSLVGRGYGYTF.

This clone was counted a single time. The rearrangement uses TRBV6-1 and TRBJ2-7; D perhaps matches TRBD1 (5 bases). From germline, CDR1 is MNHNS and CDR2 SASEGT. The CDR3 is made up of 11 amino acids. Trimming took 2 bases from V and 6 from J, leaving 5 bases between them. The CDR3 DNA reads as TGTGCCAGCAGTGAAAGGGGCGAGCAGTACTTC. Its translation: CASSERGEQYF.

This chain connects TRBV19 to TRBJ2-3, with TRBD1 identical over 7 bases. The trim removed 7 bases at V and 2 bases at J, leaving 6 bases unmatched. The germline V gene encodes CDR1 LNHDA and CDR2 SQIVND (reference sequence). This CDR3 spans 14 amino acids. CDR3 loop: CASKPGQNTDTQYF. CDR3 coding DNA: TGTGCCAGTAAGCCGGGACAGAACACAGATACGCAGTATTTT.

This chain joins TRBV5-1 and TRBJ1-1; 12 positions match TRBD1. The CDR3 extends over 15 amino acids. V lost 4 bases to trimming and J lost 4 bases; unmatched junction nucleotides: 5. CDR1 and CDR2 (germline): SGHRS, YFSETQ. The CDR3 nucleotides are TGCGCCAGCAGCACCCTGGGACAGGGGGCCACTGAAGCTTTCTTT. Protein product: CASSTLGQGATEAFF.

CDR3 region: CASSWSGSTGELFF. The CDR3 DNA reads TGCGCCAGCAGCTGGAGCGGGAGCACCGGGGAGCTGTTTTTT. The J gene is TRBJ2-2, the V gene TRBV4-1, with 8 bases that match TRBD2. This CDR3 spans 14 amino acids. V was clipped by 5 bases and J by 4 bases; unmatched bases: 3. Germline CDR1 and CDR2: MGHRA and YSYEKL.

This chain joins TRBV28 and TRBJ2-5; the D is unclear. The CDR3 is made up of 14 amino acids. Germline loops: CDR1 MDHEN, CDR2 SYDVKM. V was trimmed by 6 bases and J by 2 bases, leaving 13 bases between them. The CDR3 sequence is CASSPIPVQETQYF. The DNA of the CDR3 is TGTGCCAGCAGCCCGATTCCAGTTCAAGAGACCCAGTACTTC.

CDR3 sequence reads: CASIDRRKQETQYF. CDR3 in DNA: TGTGCCAGCATTGACAGGCGAAAACAAGAGACCCAGTACTTC. This chain connects TRBV6-6 to TRBJ2-5; D is possibly TRBD1 (6 bases). Germline V gene sequence: CDR1 MNHNY, CDR2 SVGAGI (reference sequence). This CDR3 is built from 14 residues. Trimming removed 7 bases from V and 2 bases from J, with 14 bases in between.

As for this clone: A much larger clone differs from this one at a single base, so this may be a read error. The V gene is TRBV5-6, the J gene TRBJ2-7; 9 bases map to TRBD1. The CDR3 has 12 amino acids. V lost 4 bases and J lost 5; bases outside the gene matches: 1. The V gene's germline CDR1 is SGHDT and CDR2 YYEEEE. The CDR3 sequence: CASSRTGDEQYF. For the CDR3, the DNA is TGTGCCAGCAGCCGGACAGGGGACGAGCAGTACTTC. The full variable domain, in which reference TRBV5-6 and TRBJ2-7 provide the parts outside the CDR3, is DAGVTQSPTHLIKTRGQQVTLRCSPKSGHDTVSWYQQALGQGPQFIFQYYEEEERQRGNFPDRFSGHQFPNYSSELNVNALLLGDSALYLCASSRTGDEQYFGPGTRLTVT.

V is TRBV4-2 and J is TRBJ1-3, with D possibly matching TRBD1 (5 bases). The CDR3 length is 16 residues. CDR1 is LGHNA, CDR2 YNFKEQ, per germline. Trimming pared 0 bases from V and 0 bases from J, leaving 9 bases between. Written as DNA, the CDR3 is TGTGCCAGCAGCCAAGATCCGACAGACTCTGGAAACACCATATATTTT. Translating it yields CASSQDPTDSGNTIYF.

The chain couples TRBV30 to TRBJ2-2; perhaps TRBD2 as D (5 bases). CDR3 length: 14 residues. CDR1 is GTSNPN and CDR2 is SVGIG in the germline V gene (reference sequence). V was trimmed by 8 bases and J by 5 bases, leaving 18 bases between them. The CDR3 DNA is TGTGCCCAAGGAGACGGACTTTCAACCGGGGAGCTGTTTTTT. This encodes CAQGDGLSTGELFF.

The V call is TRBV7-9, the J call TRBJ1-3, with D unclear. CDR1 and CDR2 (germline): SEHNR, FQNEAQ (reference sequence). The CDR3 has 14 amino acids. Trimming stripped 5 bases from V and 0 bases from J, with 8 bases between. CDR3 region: CASSPIPSGNTIYF. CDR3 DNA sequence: TGTGCCAGCAGCCCCATTCCCTCTGGAAACACCATATATTTT.

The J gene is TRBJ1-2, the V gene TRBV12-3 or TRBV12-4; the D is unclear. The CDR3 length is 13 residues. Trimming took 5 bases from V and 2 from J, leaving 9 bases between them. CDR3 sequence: CASSTRENYGYTF. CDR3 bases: TGTGCCAGCAGTACAAGGGAGAACTATGGCTACACCTTC.

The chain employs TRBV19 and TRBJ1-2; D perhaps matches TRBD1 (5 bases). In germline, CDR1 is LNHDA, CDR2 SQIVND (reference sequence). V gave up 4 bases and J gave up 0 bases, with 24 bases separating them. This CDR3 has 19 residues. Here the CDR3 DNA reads TGTGCCAGTAGTACCTCATTGGGGGGGAAGCCCCTACCTAACTATGGCTACACCTTC. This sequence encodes CASSTSLGGKPLPNYGYTF.